This TCR beta chain derives from a study of OX40 agonist ivuxolimab in advanced cancers. Germline assignment: CDR1 LNHDA and CDR2 SQIVND (reference sequence). The CDR3 is 14 residues long. J lost 5 bases, V lost 5 bases, and 3 bases had no gene match. The repertoire was sequenced with immunoSEQ multiplex PCR; TCRdb's copy has only in-frame clones and lacks some. The top ten hold around 0.45% of the sample, which has fewer than 95,000 clones, about 80% seen once. For this clone: As yet, its antigen is unknown.

Study-level findings and limits: In the 0.1 to 3.0 mg/kg range, CD4+ and CD8+ blood T cells had expanded clonally by week 6. Patients who responded partially at 0.1-3.0 mg/kg showed clonal expansion ranking among the lowest. Expanded peripheral T cell antigen specificity was not determined.

This sample comprised CD4+ or CD8+ T cells sorted from blood, obtained in a trial of the OX40 agonist ivuxolimab. This chain links TRBV19 with TRBJ1-2; 12 positions agree with TRBD1. The TCR was taken from an adult with an advanced solid tumor such as melanoma, head and neck, liver or kidney cancer. The CDR3 nucleotides read TGTGCCAGTAGTCGGGACAGGGGGCAGTATGGCTACACCTTC. It translates to CASSRDRGQYGYTF.